These T cell receptor beta chains were read from a single sample in a study of T cell repertoires in cytomegalovirus infection. These receptors lack a known antigen. TCRdb processed the reads anew with MiXCR; each CDR3 protein has one entry. The table shows approximately 300,000 distinct CDR3 sequences, with approximately 25% occurring only once. This specimen was cultured PBMCs, taken from culture after CMV antigen stimulation. The origin of the receptors is a human donor in good health (CMV status not recorded). Some clones in this sample may be carry-over from other donors' samples. Each CDR3 is given with its conserved first and last residue. Fields, in order: D gene, V gene, J gene, clone size, CDR3 DNA, CDR3 protein. D genes are given only for firm matches. Where a row states a size, it is once, few, many or the class of an expanded clone; other rows omit it.

D: NA; V: TRBV10-3; J: TRBJ1-5; size: NA; DNA: TGTGCCATCAGGGGGATCGATGATCCCAATCAGCCCCAGCATTTT; CDR3: CAIRGIDDPNQPQHF
D: NA; V: TRBV11-1; J: TRBJ2-7; size: many; DNA: TGTGCCAGCAGCACGGACACGGGCAGAGGCGAGCAGTACTTC; CDR3: CASSTDTGRGEQYF
D: NA; V: TRBV24-1; J: TRBJ2-5; size: NA; DNA: TGTGCCACCAGTGATTTTGGGCGGGACGACCAAGAGACCCAGTACTTC; CDR3: CATSDFGRDDQETQYF
D: NA; V: TRBV28; J: TRBJ1-3; size: NA; DNA: TGTGCCAGAAGTTTATTAATGTCCGGTGGAAACACCATATATTTT; CDR3: CARSLLMSGGNTIYF
D: TRBD2; V: TRBV7-9; J: TRBJ2-1; size: few; DNA: TGTGCCAGCAGCCCTCCCCGGGAGGCGGGAAATGAGCAGTTCTTC; CDR3: CASSPPREAGNEQFF
D: NA; V: TRBV7-2; J: TRBJ1-2; size: few; DNA: TGTGCCAGCAGCCTACAGGCCGGGCATGGCTACACCTTC; CDR3: CASSLQAGHGYTF
D: TRBD2; V: TRBV7-9; J: TRBJ2-5; size: many; DNA: TGTGCCAGCAGCTTAGGATCGCTAGCGGGACCCCAAGAGACCCAGTACTTC; CDR3: CASSLGSLAGPQETQYF
D: TRBD1; V: TRBV6-2/TRBV6-3; J: TRBJ2-1; size: NA; DNA: TGTGCCAGCAGGACAGGGGCTTACAATGAGCAGTTCTTC; CDR3: CASRTGAYNEQFF
D: TRBD2; V: TRBV2; J: TRBJ2-1; size: NA; DNA: TGTGCCAGCAGTGAGCAAGCGGGAGTGTACAATGAGCAGTTCTTC; CDR3: CASSEQAGVYNEQFF
D: TRBD1; V: TRBV7-3; J: TRBJ1-2; size: NA; DNA: TGTGCCAGCAGCTTCAGAACAGGGGACGGCTACACCTTC; CDR3: CASSFRTGDGYTF
D: NA; V: TRBV18; J: TRBJ2-7; size: NA; DNA: TGTGCCAGCTCAATTGATCGGGAGTCCCACGAGCAGTACTTC; CDR3: CASSIDRESHEQYF
D: NA; V: TRBV30; J: TRBJ2-1; size: few; DNA: TGTGCCTGGAGTTTATCTGCTGAGCAGTTCTTC; CDR3: CAWSLSAEQFF
D: NA; V: TRBV6-8; J: TRBJ2-7; size: NA; DNA: TGTGCCAGCAGTTCCGCACGCTTACAGGGAGTCGACGAGCAGTACTTC; CDR3: CASSSARLQGVDEQYF
D: NA; V: TRBV10-3; J: TRBJ1-5; size: NA; DNA: TGTGCCATCGCAAGCGGTGGGAGCAATCAGCCCCAGCATTTT; CDR3: CAIASGGSNQPQHF
D: TRBD2; V: TRBV4-3; J: TRBJ2-1; size: few; DNA: TGCGCCAGCAGCCAAGATAGGAGGCTAGCGGGAGGGCTTTCGTACAATGAGCAGTTCTTC; CDR3: CASSQDRRLAGGLSYNEQFF
D: TRBD1; V: TRBV6-6; J: TRBJ1-4; size: NA; DNA: TGTGCCAGCAGTTACCTTAACGGGGGGACAGCCAGTAATGAAAAACTGTTTTTT; CDR3: CASSYLNGGTASNEKLFF
D: NA; V: TRBV20-1; J: TRBJ1-3; size: NA; DNA: TGCGGGGCAAGTATCAGGGGCCGTGGCTCTGGAAACACCATATATTTT; CDR3: CGASIRGRGSGNTIYF
D: TRBD2; V: TRBV28; J: TRBJ2-5; size: few; DNA: TGTGCCAGCAGTCTGGACCGCGGGAGGGCCGGAGAGACCCAGTACTTC; CDR3: CASSLDRGRAGETQYF
D: NA; V: TRBV7-9; J: TRBJ2-1; size: many; DNA: TGTGCCAGCAGCCCCGGCAGGAGCATTTACAATGAGCAGTTCTTC; CDR3: CASSPGRSIYNEQFF
D: TRBD2; V: TRBV24-1; J: TRBJ2-1; size: NA; DNA: TGTGCCACCAGTTGGACTAGCGGGGACAATGAGCAGTTCTTC; CDR3: CATSWTSGDNEQFF
D: TRBD2; V: TRBV4-1; J: TRBJ2-1; size: NA; DNA: TGCGCCAGCAGCCAATTAGCGGCGGGAGGGCCCTTCTACAATGAGCAGTTCTTC; CDR3: CASSQLAAGGPFYNEQFF
D: NA; V: TRBV6-2/TRBV6-3; J: TRBJ2-2; size: NA; DNA: TGTGCCAGCAGAGGACATACGAACACCGGGGAGCTGTTTTTT; CDR3: CASRGHTNTGELFF
D: TRBD1; V: TRBV7-9; J: TRBJ1-2; size: many; DNA: TGTGCCAGCATCTCGACTGACAGGGTAGTATATGGCTACACCTTC; CDR3: CASISTDRVVYGYTF
D: NA; V: TRBV7-7; J: TRBJ2-5; size: many; DNA: TGTGCTAGCAGCCGAAATAGCGGAGAGACCCAGTACTTC; CDR3: CASSRNSGETQYF
D: TRBD1; V: TRBV7-2; J: TRBJ1-2; size: many; DNA: TGTGCCAGCAGCTTAGTACAGGGGAGTAACTATGGCTACACCTTC; CDR3: CASSLVQGSNYGYTF
D: NA; V: TRBV11-3; J: TRBJ2-2; size: NA; DNA: TGTGCCATAAGGAGCGGGGAGCTGTTTTTT; CDR3: CAIRSGELFF